This T cell receptor beta chain is drawn from a study of cytomegalovirus exposure and HLA in healthy donors. Broader study findings: There were 150 to 200 TCR beta chains listed as cytomegalovirus-associated.

PCR was performed using 60 Vbeta and 13 Jbeta primers. Data came from immunoSEQ multiplex PCR; TCRdb stores just in-frame clones and leaves some out. The table for this sample gives about 140,000 clones. Germline V gives CDR1 MNHNY, CDR2 SVGAGI (reference sequence). The CDR3 is 14 residues long. V shed 5 bases and J shed 2 bases, with 12 bases lying between them. As concerns this clone: What it recognizes is unknown.

These donors counted as nominally healthy when sampled, but unrecorded immune exposures were likely. V gene TRBV6-6 combines with J gene TRBJ2-5, with TRBD2 as a possible D gene (6 bases). The clonotype comes from a woman under 30 in good health and CMV-seronegative. Source material: PBMCs. The CDR3 coding sequence is TGTGCCAGCAGTCCCCGGGACTTGCAAGAGACCCAGTACTTC. Translating gives CASSPRDLQETQYF.